This T cell receptor (beta chain) was obtained from a study of CD8 T cells in ankylosing spondylitis. Study findings and constraints: Made up of several highly homologous variants, a TCR beta motif appeared characteristic of ankylosing spondylitis blood. Disease-associated clones were reportedly significantly overrepresented in matched ankylosing spondylitis synovial fluid. The disease-linked clones had a CD8+ phenotype and low blood frequencies. Earlier work had already found some motif variants in reactive arthritis synovial fluid and blood.

Germline CDR1 and CDR2: LGHDT and YNNKEL (reference sequence). The length of the CDR3 is 15 residues. Between the trimmed V and J ends, which lost 4 bases and 2 bases, there was a span of 11 bases. About this clonotype: Its antigen is as yet unknown.

Libraries of TCR beta came from quantitative 5'-RACE with molecular barcodes. TCRdb re-called the 5' RACE reads through MiXCR, storing one row per CDR3 protein. The sample carries about 390,000 distinct CDR3 sequences, around 20% recorded once. This chain connects TRBV3-1 to TRBJ1-4; D might be TRBD1 (6 bases). The sample was blood, either unsorted or a sorted T cell fraction (not recorded which). This TCR derives from a male donor with ankylosing spondylitis. The CDR3 is CASSPTGGTNEKLFF. As DNA, the CDR3 is TGTGCCAGCAGCCCAACGGGGGGCACTAATGAAAAACTGTTTTTT.